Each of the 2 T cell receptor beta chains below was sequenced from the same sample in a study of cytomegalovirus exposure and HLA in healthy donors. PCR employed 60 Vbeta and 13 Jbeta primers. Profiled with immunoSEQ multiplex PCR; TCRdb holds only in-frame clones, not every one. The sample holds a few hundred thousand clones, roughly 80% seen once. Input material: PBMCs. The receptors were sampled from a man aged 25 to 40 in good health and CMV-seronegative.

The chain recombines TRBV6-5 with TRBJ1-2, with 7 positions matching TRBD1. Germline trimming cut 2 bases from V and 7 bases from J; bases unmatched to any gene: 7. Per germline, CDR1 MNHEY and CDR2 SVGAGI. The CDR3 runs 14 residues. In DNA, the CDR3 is TGTGCCAGCAGTTACCAGCCAGGGGGGTCTGGCTACACCTTC. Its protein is CASSYQPGGSGYTF.

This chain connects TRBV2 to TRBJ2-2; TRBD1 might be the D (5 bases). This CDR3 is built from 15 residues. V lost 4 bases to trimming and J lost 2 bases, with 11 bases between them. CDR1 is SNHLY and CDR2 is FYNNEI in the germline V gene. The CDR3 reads CASSATDPNTGELFF. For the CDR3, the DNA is TGTGCCAGCAGTGCGACAGACCCAAACACCGGGGAGCTGTTTTTT. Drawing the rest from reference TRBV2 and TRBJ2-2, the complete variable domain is EPEVTQTPSHQVTQMGQEVILRCVPISNHLYFYWYRQILGQKVEFLVSFYNNEISEKSEIFDDQFSVERPDGSNFTLKIRSTKLEDSAMYFCASSATDPNTGELFFGEGSRLTVL.